Below are 13 T cell receptor beta chains sequenced from a single sample in a study of cytomegalovirus exposure and HLA in healthy donors (dated by TCRdb to between 2016 and 2019). The library came from the immunoSEQ multiplex PCR assay. The multiplex PCR relied on a mix of 60 forward primers for TCR Vbeta segments and 13 reverse primers for TCR Jbeta segments. TCRdb took over this immuneACCESS table, retaining in-frame rearrangements with V and J assigned. Such tables are incomplete; in checked studies, under half of the missing clones stem from an unresolved V gene, and the remainder is unexplained. The sample has about 70,000 clones on record. Of the sample, 2% to 3% is held by the ten largest clones. The sample taken for sequencing was PBMCs. These receptors originate from a female donor in good health and CMV-seropositive.

This chain uses TRBV5-1 with TRBJ1-2; the match to TRBD1 covers 9 bases. The germline V gene encodes CDR1 SGHRS and CDR2 YFSETQ. This CDR3 comprises 17 residues. The junction had 6 bases not matched to a gene; V was cut back by 0 bases and J by 0 bases. The CDR3 bases are TGCGCCAGCAGCTTGGGGGACAGGGCATCGACTAACTATGGCTACACCTTC. It is translated as CASSLGDRASTNYGYTF.

The chain employs TRBV4-3 and TRBJ2-1, with D possibly matching TRBD2 (5 bases). The V end was cut by 0 bases, the J end by 5 bases, with 8 bases between. Germline V gives CDR1 LGHNA, CDR2 YSLEER. The CDR3 runs 14 residues. CDR3 sequence reads: CASSQDVGNNEQFF. In nucleotides, the CDR3 is TGCGCCAGCAGCCAAGATGTCGGGAACAATGAGCAGTTCTTC.

The genes are TRBV18 and TRBJ1-1, with 12 bases lining up with TRBD1. V lost 1 base to trimming and J lost 6 bases; unmatched junction nucleotides: 6. This CDR3 comprises 16 residues. In germline, CDR1 is KGHSH, CDR2 LQKENI. CDR3 protein: CASSPRGQGAWPEAFF. CDR3 in DNA: TGTGCCAGCTCACCACGGGGACAGGGGGCTTGGCCTGAAGCTTTCTTT.

CDR3 region: CASSIGGRAPEQYF. The CDR3 coding sequence is TGTGCCAGTAGTATAGGCGGGAGGGCCCCCGAGCAGTACTTC. This chain joins TRBV19 and TRBJ2-7; 9 bases are a match to TRBD2. V shed 1 base and J 6 bases; nucleotides not matched to a gene: 4. CDR1 LNHDA and CDR2 SQIVND come from the germline V gene (reference sequence). The length of the CDR3 is 14 residues.

This CDR3 reads CSVGQGTSGNTIYF. The CDR3 nucleotides are TGCAGCGTGGGACAGGGGACGTCTGGAAACACCATATATTTT. This chain links TRBV29-1 with TRBJ1-3; TRBD1 matches 10 bases. Looked up from germline, CDR1 is SQVTM and CDR2 is ANQGSEA. The CDR3 sequence is 14 residues long. V gave up 6 bases and J gave up 1 base; unmatched junction bases: 3. The full variable domain, with the rest looked up from reference TRBV29-1 and TRBJ1-3, is SAVISQKPSRDICQRGTSLTIQCQVDSQVTMMFWYRQQPGQSLTLIATANQGSEATYESGFVIDKFPISRPNLTFSTLTVSNMSPEDSSIYLCSVGQGTSGNTIYFGEGSWLTVV.

The rearrangement joins TRBV5-4 to TRBJ1-1; no clear D. Trimming pared 4 bases from V and 3 bases from J, leaving 16 bases between. The CDR3 has 15 amino acids. Germline V gene lookup returns CDR1 SGHNT and CDR2 YYREEE (reference sequence). The CDR3 region has the DNA TGTGCCAGCAGCCTGTCCAACCTTCGGGACACTGAAGCTTTCTTT. Its translation is CASSLSNLRDTEAFF.

The chain carries TRBV2 and TRBJ2-1, with TRBD2 matching over 15 bases. The CDR3 extends over 15 amino acids. The ends lost 8 bases at V and 7 bases at J; junction bases unmatched: 6. In germline, CDR1 is SNHLY, CDR2 FYNNEI. The chain's CDR3 is CASSSGTSGRNEQFF. The CDR3 nucleotides read TGTGCCAGCTCCTCCGGGACTAGCGGGAGGAATGAGCAGTTCTTC.

This chain links TRBV4-3 with TRBJ2-2; 13 bases agree with TRBD2. CDR3 length: 18 residues. The J segment lost 0 bases and the V segment lost 2 bases, leaving 3 bases of the junction unmatched. CDR1 and CDR2 from the germline V gene are LGHNA and YSLEER. The CDR3 sequence: CASSQRTSGGANTGELFF. For the CDR3, the DNA is TGCGCCAGCAGCCAACGGACTAGCGGGGGCGCGAACACCGGGGAGCTGTTTTTT.

The chain recombines TRBV7-9 with TRBJ2-3; TRBD2 matches 8 bases. CDR1 is SEHNR, CDR2 FQNEAQ, per germline (reference sequence). V lost 4 bases to trimming and J lost 0 bases; unmatched junction nucleotides: 0. The CDR3 extends over 14 amino acids. The CDR3 DNA follows: TGTGCCAGCAGCTCTAGCGGGAGCACAGATACGCAGTATTTT. It encodes CASSSSGSTDTQYF.

The chain links TRBV29-1 to TRBJ1-5; 7 nucleotides agree with TRBD1. CDR1 is SQVTM and CDR2 is ANQGSEA in the germline V gene. The ends lost 4 bases at V and 3 bases at J; junction bases unmatched: 6. The CDR3 extends over 14 amino acids. CDR3: CSVGLGTDNQPQHF. The CDR3 nucleotides read TGCAGCGTTGGGCTAGGGACAGACAATCAGCCCCAGCATTTT.

The chain is built from TRBV2 and TRBJ2-7; TRBD1 matches 8 bases. The CDR3 sequence is 15 residues long. Germline V gene sequence: CDR1 SNHLY, CDR2 FYNNEI. V was clipped by 0 bases and J by 4 bases; unmatched bases: 5. The CDR3 is CASSEAETGVYEQYF. CDR3 DNA: TGTGCCAGCAGTGAAGCTGAGACAGGGGTTTACGAGCAGTACTTC.

The rearrangement uses TRBV6-5 and TRBJ2-5, with D uncertain. CDR3 size: 15 residues. Between the trimmed V and J ends, which lost 0 bases and 4 bases, there was a span of 12 bases. Germline lookup yields CDR1 MNHEY and CDR2 SVGAGI. The CDR3 loop is CASSYSNPGLETQYF. Here the CDR3 DNA reads TGTGCCAGCAGTTACTCGAATCCAGGCCTAGAGACCCAGTACTTC.

The chain carries TRBV30 and TRBJ1-1; D possibly corresponds to TRBD1 (5 bases). Trimming removed 2 bases at V and 5 bases at J, with 9 bases between. The CDR3 is 12 residues long. Germline assignment: CDR1 GTSNPN and CDR2 SVGIG (reference sequence). CDR3 bases: TGTGCCTGGAGTCTAGGGGATACTGAAGCTTTCTTT. Its protein is CAWSLGDTEAFF.